This TCR beta chain was sequenced during a study of OX40 agonist ivuxolimab in advanced cancers. Study-level information: Among those enrolled, mean age was roughly 55 years (range about 23 to 85) and 82.7% were male. Study conclusions and caveats: On average, CD8+ T cells showed a greater number of expanded clones than CD4+.

Excluded were patients having autoimmune disease history or systemic immunosuppression. Germline CDR1 and CDR2: SGDLS and YYNGEE. The CDR3 consists of 14 residues. V lost 8 bases and J lost 4; bases outside the gene matches: 5. Comment on this clone: Its antigen is unidentified.

Using immunoSEQ multiplex PCR, the repertoire was profiled, and TCRdb retains in-frame clones only, with some absent. Of about 58,000 clones listed, roughly nine tenths are singletons. The sequence came from an adult with an advanced solid tumor such as melanoma, head and neck, liver or kidney cancer. The material sequenced was CD4+ or CD8+ T cells sorted from blood, taken in a trial of the OX40 agonist ivuxolimab. This chain uses TRBV9 with TRBJ2-1, with TRBD2 matching 11 bases. The CDR3: CASKLAGGYNEQFF. Here the CDR3 DNA reads TGTGCCAGTAAGCTAGCGGGAGGATACAATGAGCAGTTCTTC.